This TCR beta chain appears in the sequencing data of a study of cytomegalovirus exposure and HLA in healthy donors. In the case of this clone: Its target is unknown.

Study conclusions and caveats: There were some public TCRs occurring in many donors, but most TCR sequences were rare.

In the PCR, 60 Vbeta and 13 Jbeta primers were used. The method was immunoSEQ multiplex PCR; TCRdb's version includes in-frame clones alone and lacks a portion of them. The sample lists roughly 150,000 clones; around three quarters were seen once. Specimen: PBMCs. The sequence was obtained from a man aged 35-49 years in good health and CMV-seronegative.

The CDR3 DNA follows: TGCGCCAGCAGCTTGGGACAGGGAAACTACGAGCAGTACTTC. The encoded protein is CASSLGQGNYEQYF. This sequence joins TRBV5-1 and TRBJ2-7; the match to TRBD1 covers 7 bases. J lost 3 bases, V lost 0 bases, and 3 bases had no gene match. The length of the CDR3 is 14 residues. Germline CDR1 and CDR2: SGHRS and YFSETQ.